This T cell receptor beta chain was captured in a study of cytomegalovirus exposure and HLA in healthy donors. General study results and limits: 164 TCR beta chains were listed as cytomegalovirus-associated.

The PCR contained 60 Vbeta and 13 Jbeta primers. Authors' analysis steps: A follow-up analysis tallied 73 million or so unique TCR beta chains, some 11 million shared. Profiling relied on immunoSEQ multiplex PCR, and the TCRdb table lists in-frame clones only, not all of them. V and J calls and clone size are those listed in that table; D and trimming were worked out from the DNA. The profile covers over 100,000 clones, with 70% to 80% appearing a single time and approximately 2.5% taken by the ten largest. The germline V gene has CDR1 SGHRS and CDR2 YFSETQ. The V end was cut by 4 bases, the J end by 3 bases, with 28 bases between. CDR3 length: 19 residues. To note about this clone: The antigen remains undetermined.

V usage is TRBV5-1 and J usage is TRBJ2-5; TRBD1 might be the D (6 bases). Sequencing was done on a sample of PBMCs. This TCR came from a female donor in good health and CMV-seronegative. CDR3 residues: CASSHRAPGTMGVKETQYF. The CDR3 bases are TGCGCCAGCAGCCACAGGGCTCCGGGGACGATGGGGGTTAAAGAGACCCAGTACTTC. The full variable domain, in which reference TRBV5-1 and TRBJ2-5 provide the parts outside the CDR3, is KAGVTQTPRYLIKTRGQQVTLSCSPISGHRSVSWYQQTPGQGLQFLFEYFSETQRNKGNFPGRFSGRQFSNSRSEMNVSTLELGDSALYLCASSHRAPGTMGVKETQYFGPGTRLLVL.